These 31 T cell receptor beta chains share one sample of origin, sequenced in a study of blood T cell repertoires in COVID-19. Sequenced by immunoSEQ multiplex PCR; TCRdb stores in-frame clones only, minus some. The sample lists about 34,000 clones; around 85% were seen once. Sequences were obtained from peripheral blood. The receptors originated from a human donor with acute or convalescent COVID-19. The donor label of this sample is uncertain.

This clone was counted once. This chain connects TRBV11-3 to TRBJ1-1; no clear D gene. Trimming cost V 1 base and J 0 bases, with 6 bases left between them. Germline V lookup: CDR1 SGHNT, CDR2 YENEEA. The CDR3 runs 14 residues. In DNA, the CDR3 is TGTGCCAGCAGCTTAGGACAATTGAACACTGAAGCTTTCTTT. This codes for CASSLGQLNTEAFF. Full variable domain (outside the CDR3, taken from reference TRBV11-3 and TRBJ1-1): EAGVVQSPRYKIIEKKQPVAFWCNPISGHNTLYWYLQNLGQGPELLIRYENEEAVDDSQLPKDRFSAERLKGVDSTLKIQPAELGDSAVYLCASSLGQLNTEAFFGQGTRLTVV.

This clone was seen a handful of times. The J gene is TRBJ2-2, the V gene TRBV5-6; D is unclear. V lost 0 bases and J lost 7, with 13 bases in between. Per the germline V gene, CDR1 is SGHDT and CDR2 is YYEEEE. This CDR3 has 15 amino acids. CDR3 DNA: TGTGCCAGCAGCTTGGTTCTGGTGGGCAGCGGGGAGCTGTTTTTT. Encoded protein: CASSLVLVGSGELFF. The full variable domain, in which reference TRBV5-6 and TRBJ2-2 provide the parts outside the CDR3, is DAGVTQSPTHLIKTRGQQVTLRCSPKSGHDTVSWYQQALGQGPQFIFQYYEEEERQRGNFPDRFSGHQFPNYSSELNVNALLLGDSALYLCASSLVLVGSGELFFGEGSRLTVL.

In the case of this clone: An end of the junction does not agree with germline; a read error may underlie this. J is TRBJ1-1 and V is TRBV6-5; no definite D call. Germline CDR1 is MNHEY and CDR2 is SVGAGI. CDR3 size: 13 residues. The CDR3 sequence is CATSIIAPSEAFF. In nucleotides, the CDR3 is TGTGCCACCAGTATTATAGCCCCCTCTGAAGCTTTCTTT.

The V call is TRBV5-1, the J call TRBJ1-4, with 11 bases fitting TRBD1. Germline CDR1 is SGHRS and CDR2 is YFSETQ. With 4 bases clipped from V and 11 bases from J, the junction kept 10 bases outside the gene matches. The CDR3 runs 15 residues. CDR3 in DNA: TGCGCCAGCAGCCCCACCGGGACAGGGGGAATGAAACTGTTTTTT. It codes for CASSPTGTGGMKLFF.

The chain has TRBV15 and TRBJ1-2; D call uncertain. CDR1 and CDR2 (germline): LNHNV, YYDKDF (reference sequence). The CDR3 sequence is 15 residues long. Trimming cost V 5 bases and J 4 bases, with 17 bases left between them. CDR3 sequence (DNA): TGTGCCACCAGCTACCCCGGGGAGTTCCGCTATGGCTACACCTTC. The encoded protein is CATSYPGEFRYGYTF.

The chain carries TRBV11-3 and TRBJ2-5; a possible D gene is TRBD2 (6 bases). This CDR3 has 14 amino acids. Germline lookup yields CDR1 SGHNT and CDR2 YENEEA. Trimming cost V 4 bases and J 5 bases, with 14 bases left between them. CDR3 DNA sequence: TGTGCCAGCAGCTCTGTCGGGGGATGGGAGACCCAGTACTTC. Translating gives CASSSVGGWETQYF.

CDR3 bases: TGTGCCGGCCGTGACAGGGGCTACGAGCAGTACTTC. It specifies CAGRDRGYEQYF. The chain has TRBV2 and TRBJ2-7, with 8 bases identical to TRBD1. Germline-derived CDR1 and CDR2 are SNHLY and FYNNEI. This CDR3 is built from 12 residues. Trimming cost V 11 bases and J 3 bases; bases outside gene matches: 6.

The CDR3 DNA sequence: TGTGCCAGCAGCACACAGGGGGCACAGGGGGATACGCAGTATTTT. This gives the protein CASSTQGAQGDTQYF. The V gene is TRBV2, the J gene TRBJ2-3, with TRBD1 matching over 9 bases. The V and J ends lost 6 bases and 6 bases, in that order; junction bases with no gene match: 10. Germline CDR1 is SNHLY and CDR2 is FYNNEI. This CDR3 is built from 15 residues.

The chain employs TRBV18 and TRBJ2-7; 13 nucleotides match TRBD2. The V segment lost 3 bases and the J segment 2 bases; nucleotides outside the gene matches: 1. This CDR3 has 15 amino acids. CDR1 and CDR2 from the germline V gene are KGHSH and LQKENI. CDR3 sequence reads: CASSPGTSGAYEQYF. In DNA form, the CDR3 reads TGTGCCAGCTCACCCGGGACTAGCGGGGCCTACGAGCAGTACTTC.

This clone was counted a single time. This rearrangement joins TRBV7-8 to TRBJ2-7, with 9 positions matching TRBD2. The CDR3 has 12 residues. The germline V gene encodes CDR1 SGHVS and CDR2 FQNEAQ. The trim removed 5 bases at V and 5 bases at J, leaving 1 base unmatched. The CDR3 DNA reads as TGTGCCAGCAGCCGACTAGCGGACGAGCAGTACTTC. It yields the protein CASSRLADEQYF.

CDR3 in DNA: TGTGCCAGCAGCTTCCGGACTAGCGGGATTTCGGGTGAGACCCAGTACTTC. Amino acids: CASSFRTSGISGETQYF. V is TRBV5-6 and J is TRBJ2-5, with TRBD2 matching over 12 bases. J lost 5 bases, V lost 2 bases, and 10 bases had no gene match. The CDR3 totals 17 residues. CDR1 is SGHDT, CDR2 YYEEEE, per germline.

This chain connects TRBV7-3 to TRBJ1-1, with 7 bases lining up with TRBD1. The germline V gene has CDR1 SGHTA and CDR2 FQGTGA. Trimming removed 4 bases from V and 1 base from J; junction bases left unmatched: 3. The CDR3 length is 14 residues. The CDR3 is CASSWGQQNTEAFF. The CDR3 DNA reads TGTGCCAGCAGCTGGGGACAGCAGAACACTGAAGCTTTCTTT.

V is TRBV30 and J is TRBJ1-2; D remains unclear. Trimming removed 4 bases from V and 2 bases from J, with 11 bases in between. The germline V gene encodes CDR1 GTSNPN and CDR2 SVGIG (reference sequence). CDR3 size: 13 residues. CDR3 coding DNA: TGTGCCTGGACCTCACTCCTAAACTATGGCTACACCTTC. Its protein is CAWTSLLNYGYTF.

This sequence joins TRBV20-1 and TRBJ2-5; 13 bases match TRBD2. Germline V gene sequence: CDR1 DFQATT, CDR2 SNEGSKA (reference sequence). Trimming removed 3 bases from V and 1 base from J; junction bases left unmatched: 2. There are 15 residues in the CDR3. CDR3 sequence (DNA): TGCAGTGCTAGTGGGACTAGCGGGATCCAAGAGACCCAGTACTTC. Encoded protein: CSASGTSGIQETQYF.

The gene calls are TRBV4-1 and TRBJ1-2, with D possibly matching TRBD1 (5 bases). The CDR3 length is 13 residues. Trimming cost V 4 bases and J 3 bases, with 9 bases left between them. CDR1 MGHRA and CDR2 YSYEKL come from the germline V gene. The CDR3 coding sequence is TGCGCCAGCAGCCCACAGACAGACTATGGCTACACCTTC. Its translation is CASSPQTDYGYTF.

The genes are TRBV2 and TRBJ1-1; 10 positions agree with TRBD1. Germline CDR1 is SNHLY and CDR2 is FYNNEI. The CDR3 covers 12 residues. Trimming removed 8 bases from V and 7 bases from J; junction bases left unmatched: 4. The CDR3 spells CASGGQGYEAFF. In DNA form, the CDR3 reads TGTGCCAGCGGGGGACAGGGGTATGAAGCTTTCTTT.

V is TRBV6-5 and J is TRBJ1-1; D may be TRBD1 (5 bases). Per germline, CDR1 MNHEY and CDR2 SVGAGI. Trimming cost V 8 bases and J 5 bases, with 15 bases left between them. CDR3 length equals 13 residues. This CDR3 is CASGQLGGTEAFF. DNA of the CDR3: TGTGCCAGCGGCCAACTGGGGGGGACTGAAGCTTTCTTT.

In nucleotides, the CDR3 is TGTGCCAGTAGTCACCGGAGCCTCACGGGAGAGGGACCCCCTGGAGAGTACTTC. It encodes CASSHRSLTGEGPPGEYF. The chain uses TRBV19 and TRBJ2-7, with D possibly being TRBD2 (6 bases). Trimming took 5 bases from V and 11 from J, leaving 34 bases between them. Germline lookup yields CDR1 LNHDA and CDR2 SQIVND (reference sequence). This CDR3 is 18 amino acids long.

The chain uses TRBV5-4 and TRBJ1-1; TRBD1 is a possible D gene (6 bases). CDR1 and CDR2 (germline): SGHNT, YYREEE (reference sequence). The V end was cut by 4 bases, the J end by 1 base, with 11 bases between. The CDR3 loop spans 14 amino acids. DNA of the CDR3: TGTGCCAGCAGCGAAAGAGGGGGGAACACTGAAGCTTTCTTT. Its protein product is CASSERGGNTEAFF.

This clone was picked up one time. V is TRBV28 and J is TRBJ1-1, with 7 nucleotides matching TRBD1. V was pared by 2 bases and J by 3 bases, with 3 bases of the junction left unmatched. The CDR3 contains 14 residues. CDR1 MDHEN and CDR2 SYDVKM come from the germline V gene. In DNA form, the CDR3 reads TGTGCCAGCAGTTTACCCACAGGGGACACTGAAGCTTTCTTT. It encodes CASSLPTGDTEAFF.

The chain has TRBV7-2 and TRBJ2-3; 7 nucleotides line up with TRBD2. CDR3 size: 15 residues. Trimming took 2 bases from V and 0 from J; bases not matched to a gene: 2. Germline V gene lookup returns CDR1 SGHTA and CDR2 FQGNSA. The CDR3 DNA is TGTGCCAGCAGCTTAAGCGGGGTTAGCACAGATACGCAGTATTTT. Amino acids: CASSLSGVSTDTQYF.

The chain joins TRBV9 to TRBJ2-7; TRBD2 agrees at 8 bases. The CDR3 spans 15 residues. Looked up from germline, CDR1 is SGDLS and CDR2 is YYNGEE. Germline trimming cut 4 bases from V and 2 bases from J; bases unmatched to any gene: 8. The CDR3 loop reads CASSLDGRAAYEQYF. CDR3 nucleotides: TGTGCCAGCAGCTTAGACGGGAGGGCAGCCTACGAGCAGTACTTC.

The chain employs TRBV30 and TRBJ2-3, with 8 bases matching TRBD2. CDR1 is GTSNPN, CDR2 SVGIG, per germline (reference sequence). V gave up 6 bases and J gave up 6 bases; unmatched junction bases: 14. This CDR3 region has 15 residues. As DNA, the CDR3 is TGTGCCTGCCTCCCGACTAGCGCCCTAGGGGATACGCAGTATTTT. Encoded protein: CACLPTSALGDTQYF.

This clone was counted between two and nine times. This chain links TRBV16 with TRBJ2-2, with a weak D call TRBD1 (5 bases). With 4 bases removed from V and 1 base from J, the gap between germline ends came to 10 bases. Germline V gene sequence: CDR1 KGHSY, CDR2 FQNENV. The CDR3 contains 15 residues. CDR3 amino acids: CASSRLTVNTGELFF. CDR3 in DNA: TGTGCCAGCAGCCGCCTGACAGTGAACACCGGGGAGCTGTTTTTT.

The gene calls are TRBV3-1 (or the pseudogene TRBV3-2) and TRBJ1-2; TRBD1 agrees at 12 bases. Germline CDR1 LGHDT, CDR2 YNNKEL (reference sequence). The CDR3 extends over 19 amino acids. The V segment lost 0 bases and the J segment 0 bases; nucleotides outside the gene matches: 8. CDR3 residues: CASSQDLGQGATANYGYTF. The CDR3 bases are TGTGCCAGCAGCCAAGATCTGGGACAGGGGGCTACAGCTAACTATGGCTACACCTTC.

This sequence joins TRBV3-1 (or the pseudogene TRBV3-2) and TRBJ2-3, with TRBD2 matching 7 bases. The length of the CDR3 is 17 residues. Trimming cost V 3 bases and J 2 bases; bases outside gene matches: 11. The germline gives CDR1 LGHDT, CDR2 YNNKEL (reference sequence). In DNA form, the CDR3 reads TGTGCCAGCAGCCAGTCACAACAGCGGGGCCCCACAGATACGCAGTATTTT. This sequence encodes CASSQSQQRGPTDTQYF.

This chain connects TRBV21-1 to TRBJ1-2; the table's D call of TRBD1 was not tested on the DNA. TRBV21-1 is an annotated pseudogene. The CDR3 loop spans 12 amino acids. The CDR3 DNA reads TGTGCCAGCAACAGGGTCCTCTATGGCTACACCTTC. It translates to CASNRVLYGYTF.

The chain links TRBV7-2 to TRBJ2-3, with 13 bases matching TRBD2. The CDR3 extends over 14 amino acids. Germline CDR1 is SGHTA and CDR2 is FQGNSA. J lost 3 bases, V lost 11 bases, and 5 bases had no gene match. For the CDR3, the DNA is TGTGCCGGTACTAGCGGGGGGGTAACAGATACGCAGTATTTT. Encoded protein: CAGTSGGVTDTQYF.

The chain combines TRBV6-1 with TRBJ1-2; D is unclear. This CDR3 is built from 14 residues. The germline CDR1 and CDR2 sequences are MNHNS and SASEGT. The V gene lost 3 bases and the J gene lost 8 bases, with 16 bases spanning the gap. The CDR3: CASSEAGFNLGYTF. The CDR3 DNA reads as TGTGCCAGCAGTGAGGCGGGTTTCAATTTGGGCTACACCTTC.

The genes are TRBV19 and TRBJ1-2; no clear D. CDR3 size: 12 residues. Trimming stripped 3 bases from V and 4 bases from J, with 6 bases between. Germline CDR1 is LNHDA and CDR2 is SQIVND (reference sequence). The CDR3 spells CASSIPSYGYTF. DNA for the CDR3: TGTGCCAGTAGTATCCCATCCTATGGCTACACCTTC.

The chain carries TRBV6-5 and TRBJ1-1; no clear D gene. Germline loops: CDR1 MNHEY, CDR2 SVGAGI. CDR3 length equals 13 residues. V shed 9 bases and J shed 7 bases, with 18 bases lying between them. The CDR3, as DNA: TGTGCCAGTAAATCCGGACTCCTACGTGAAGCTTTCTTT. Its protein is CASKSGLLREAFF.